Detailed here is one T cell receptor (beta chain). Antigen: not known. The junction departs from the called germline gene at one end, perhaps through a read error. The authors ran a second PCR of 7 to 11 cycles using a sample-barcoded 5' primer and a J-beta primer mix. MiXCR, run by TCRdb on the 5' RACE reads, gives a single entry per CDR3 protein. Among over 1.5 million distinct CDR3 sequences, 49% were seen once, and the ten largest hold 2.1%. This entry belongs to a study of blood T cells in healthy people across ages. Study-level background: The template switching approach captured approximately one barcoded beta molecule for every two T cells.

The CDR3 extends over 16 amino acids. CDR1 and CDR2 (germline): LGHNA, YSLEER. Findings and caveats of the study: Getting older went along with TCR beta diversity per million T cells dropping roughly linearly. The lack of PBMC sorting stopped any conclusive naive versus antigen-experienced comparison.

This clonotype was obtained from a woman aged 40 to 50 in good health. The specimen sequenced was blood. V usage is TRBV4-3 and J usage is TRBJ2-7, with 15 bases that match TRBD2. CDR3 in DNA: TGCGCCAGCAGCCAAGAGGGACTAGCGGGGGGCGGGACCCAGTGCTTC. Protein product: CASSQEGLAGGGTQCF.